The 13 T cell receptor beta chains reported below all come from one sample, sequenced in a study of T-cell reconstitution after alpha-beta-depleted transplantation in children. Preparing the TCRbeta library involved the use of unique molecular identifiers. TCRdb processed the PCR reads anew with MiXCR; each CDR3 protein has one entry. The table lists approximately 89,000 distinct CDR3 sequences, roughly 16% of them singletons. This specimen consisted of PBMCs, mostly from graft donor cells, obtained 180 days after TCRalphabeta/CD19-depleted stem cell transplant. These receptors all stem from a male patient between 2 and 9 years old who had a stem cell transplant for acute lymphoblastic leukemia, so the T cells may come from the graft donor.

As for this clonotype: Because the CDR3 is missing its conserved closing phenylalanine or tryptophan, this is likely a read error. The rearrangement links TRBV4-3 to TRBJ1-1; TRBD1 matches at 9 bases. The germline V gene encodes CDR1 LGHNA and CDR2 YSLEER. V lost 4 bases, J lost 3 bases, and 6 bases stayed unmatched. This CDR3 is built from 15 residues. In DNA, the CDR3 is TGCGCCAGCAGCCCGCTACAGGGGGCGTACACTGAAGCTTTCCTT. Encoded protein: CASSPLQGAYTEAFL.

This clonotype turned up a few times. CDR3 sequence reads: CASSFLSGGNTEAFF. The CDR3 DNA is TGTGCCAGCAGCTTTCTTTCCGGGGGCAACACTGAAGCTTTCTTT. This sequence joins TRBV7-6 and TRBJ1-1; D may be TRBD1 (6 bases). Germline V gene sequence: CDR1 SGHVS, CDR2 FNYEAQ. The CDR3 runs 15 residues. Trimming cost V 3 bases and J 2 bases, with 13 bases left between them. The complete variable domain, with remaining parts taken from reference TRBV7-6 and TRBJ1-1, reads GAGVSQSPRYKVTKRGQDVALRCDPISGHVSLYWYRQALGQGPEFLTYFNYEAQQDKSGLPNDRFSAERPEGSISTLTIQRTEQRDSAMYRCASSFLSGGNTEAFFGQGTRLTVV.

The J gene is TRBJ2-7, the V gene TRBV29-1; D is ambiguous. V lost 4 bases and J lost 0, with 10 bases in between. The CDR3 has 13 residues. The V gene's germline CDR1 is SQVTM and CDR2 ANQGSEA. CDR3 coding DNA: TGCAGCGTTGTAACATTCGCCTCCTACGAGCAGTACTTC. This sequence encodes CSVVTFASYEQYF.

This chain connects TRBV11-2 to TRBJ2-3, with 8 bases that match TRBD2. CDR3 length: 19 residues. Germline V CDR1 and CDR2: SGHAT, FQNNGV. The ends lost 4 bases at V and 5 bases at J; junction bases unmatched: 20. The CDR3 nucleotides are TGTGCCAGCAGCTCCCTCCCCAATCGAGCGGGGGTCACGATAGATACGCAGTATTTT. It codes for CASSSLPNRAGVTIDTQYF. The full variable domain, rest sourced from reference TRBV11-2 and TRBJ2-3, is EAGVAQSPRYKIIEKRQSVAFWCNPISGHATLYWYQQILGQGPKLLIQFQNNGVVDDSQLPKDRFSAERLKGVDSTLKIQPAKLEDSAVYLCASSSLPNRAGVTIDTQYFGPGTRLTVL.

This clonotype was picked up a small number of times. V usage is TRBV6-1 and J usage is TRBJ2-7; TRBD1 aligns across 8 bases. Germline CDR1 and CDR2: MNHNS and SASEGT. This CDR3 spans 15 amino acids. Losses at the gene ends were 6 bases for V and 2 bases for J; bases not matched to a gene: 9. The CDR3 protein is CASSFQGAVAYEQYF. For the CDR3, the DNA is TGTGCCAGCAGCTTCCAGGGGGCGGTGGCCTACGAGCAGTACTTC.

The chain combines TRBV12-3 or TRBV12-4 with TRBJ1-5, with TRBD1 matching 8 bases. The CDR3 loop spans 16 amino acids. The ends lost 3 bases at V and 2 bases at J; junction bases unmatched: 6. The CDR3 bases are TGTGCCAGCAGTTTTAGCCCGGGACAGGGCAATCAGCCCCAGCATTTT. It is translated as CASSFSPGQGNQPQHF.

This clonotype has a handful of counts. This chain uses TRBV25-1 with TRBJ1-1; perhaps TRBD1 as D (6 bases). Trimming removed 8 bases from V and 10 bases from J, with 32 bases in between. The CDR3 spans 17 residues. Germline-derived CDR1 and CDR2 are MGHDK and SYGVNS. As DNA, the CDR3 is TGTGCCAGCGACCTCCCGGGGGCTAAGCTCCCCCATGTAGGAGCTTTCTTT. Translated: CASDLPGAKLPHVGAFF. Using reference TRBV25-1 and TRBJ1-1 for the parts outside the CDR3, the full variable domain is EADIYQTPRYLVIGTGKKITLECSQTMGHDKMYWYQQDPGMELHLIHYSYGVNSTEKGDLSSESTVSRIRTEHFPLTLESARPSHTSQYLCASDLPGAKLPHVGAFFGQGTRLTVV.

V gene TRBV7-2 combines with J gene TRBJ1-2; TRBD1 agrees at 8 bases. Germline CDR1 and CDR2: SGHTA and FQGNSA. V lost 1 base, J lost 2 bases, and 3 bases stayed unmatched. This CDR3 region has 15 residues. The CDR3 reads CASSLGRGRNYGYTF. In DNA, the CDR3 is TGTGCCAGCAGCTTAGGCAGGGGGCGGAACTATGGCTACACCTTC.

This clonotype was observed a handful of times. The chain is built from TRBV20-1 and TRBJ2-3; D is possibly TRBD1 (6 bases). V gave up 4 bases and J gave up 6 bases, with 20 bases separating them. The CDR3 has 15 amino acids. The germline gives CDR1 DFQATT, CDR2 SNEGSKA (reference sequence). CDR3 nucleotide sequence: TGCAGTGCTACAACACGGGACAACTCTCGGGATACGCAGTATTTT. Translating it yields CSATTRDNSRDTQYF.

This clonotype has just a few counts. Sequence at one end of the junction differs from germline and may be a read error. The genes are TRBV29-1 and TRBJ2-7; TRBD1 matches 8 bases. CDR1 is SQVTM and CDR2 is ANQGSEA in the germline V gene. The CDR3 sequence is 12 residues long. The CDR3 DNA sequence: TGCAGCGTGGAAGACAGGGGCTACGAGCAGTACTTC. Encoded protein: CSVEDRGYEQYF.

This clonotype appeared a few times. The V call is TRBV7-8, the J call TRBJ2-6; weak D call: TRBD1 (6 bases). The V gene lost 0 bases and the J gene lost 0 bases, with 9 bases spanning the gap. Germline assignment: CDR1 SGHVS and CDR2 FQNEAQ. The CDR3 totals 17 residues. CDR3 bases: TGTGCCAGCAGCTTAGCAGGGGGAAGCTCTGGGGCCAACGTCCTGACTTTC. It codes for CASSLAGGSSGANVLTF.

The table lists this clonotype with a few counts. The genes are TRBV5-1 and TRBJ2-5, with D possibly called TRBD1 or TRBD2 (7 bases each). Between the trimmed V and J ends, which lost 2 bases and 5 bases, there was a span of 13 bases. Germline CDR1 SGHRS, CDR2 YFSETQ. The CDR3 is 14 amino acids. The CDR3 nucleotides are TGCGCCAGCAGCTTCCGCAGGGGGGGTGAGACCCAGTACTTC. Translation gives CASSFRRGGETQYF.

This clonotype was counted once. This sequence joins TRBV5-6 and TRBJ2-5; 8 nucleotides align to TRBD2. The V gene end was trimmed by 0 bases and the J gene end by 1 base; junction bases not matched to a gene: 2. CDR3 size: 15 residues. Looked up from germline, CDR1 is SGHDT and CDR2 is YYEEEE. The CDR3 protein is CASSLVAGTQETQYF. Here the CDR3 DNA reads TGTGCCAGCAGCTTGGTAGCGGGGACCCAAGAGACCCAGTACTTC.